This T cell receptor beta chain was sequenced for a study of blood T cells in healthy people across ages (dated by TCRdb to the mid-2010s). About the study as a whole: In model experiments, template switching captured about one uniquely barcoded TCR beta cDNA molecule for every two T cells. To track age-related changes in TCR beta repertoire diversity, the study relied on deep sequencing normalized with unique cDNA molecular identifiers. Four age groups were formed from the donors: young (average approximately 16 years), middle-aged (approximately 41), aged (under 70) and long-lived (approximately 78). Donors of different ages were randomly distributed across sequencing lanes to avoid experimental bias. Using the same blood draw, the study looked at two additional independent replicas of 1 million unique cDNA reads for two donors, one aged 18 to 30 and the other aged 80 or older. The investigation overall reported the following: As age increased, observed TCR beta diversity per million T cells dropped in a roughly linear way, and a significant reduction was already evident by age 40. Bulk unsorted PBMC profiling prevented conclusive comparison of naive and antigen-experienced compartments. Because the CMV infection status of the donors was unknown, age-related changes in expanded clonotypes may potentially have been confounded. Observed TCR beta diversity correlated strongly with the percentage of naive T cells measured by flow cytometry. Compared with the aged group, the long-lived group had more naive CD4+ T cells, fewer expanded clones and increased TCR diversity, a pattern suggesting age selection. Total diversity estimates from one million sequenced T cells were considered lower bounds and underestimates.

The approximately 39 donors, aged 6 to 90 years, were systemically healthy Caucasian individuals from Russia. Each donor gave roughly 11 milliliters of peripheral blood, drawn into EDTA-treated Vacutainer tubes. Ficoll-Paque density-gradient centrifugation was used to isolate PBMCs, with at least 7 million per sample. Trizol reagent was used to extract total RNA from the PBMCs, yielding at least 5.5 micrograms per sample. For every donor, an aliquot of PBMCs went through flow cytometry to measure the percentages of naive CD45RAhigh/CD27high T cells. To prepare the library, 5' RACE was applied. The sample was run on an Illumina HiSeq 2500. A second roughly 6 to 12 cycle PCR used a sample-barcoded 5' primer and a J-beta primer mix. A unique molecular identifier was introduced onto each TCR beta cDNA molecule by a template-switch 5' adaptor carrying 12 random nucleotides. Each sample yielded at least 2.5 million CDR3-containing paired-end reads. The Mint cDNA synthesis kit, primed by a TRBC-specific oligonucleotide, was used to synthesize first-strand cDNA from all RNA. Following uracil-DNA glycosylase treatment, all cDNA underwent a first 18-cycle PCR with the universal primers M1SS and BC2_uni_R. The study's own analysis went as follows. Each sample was normalized by randomly selecting 1 million high-quality reads, each carrying a distinct molecular identifier. Instead of being binned into consensus sequences, reads that shared molecular identifiers were thrown out. MiTCR, set to a Q25 quality threshold and the strictest error-elimination algorithm, was used for CDR3 identification, clonotype clustering and error correction. Lower-bound total TCR beta diversity was estimated with a nonparametric unseen species model using Euler transformation. TCRdb reran the public reads through fastp at Q25 and MiXCR, keeping productive beta chains. Identical CDR3 protein sequences are pooled into one entry, listed with their most common genes and DNA. These V and J calls rely on TCRdb rather than the paper's analysis. Here the sample has more than 1.4 million distinct CDR3 sequences; about 40% occur a single time. The top ten hold roughly 8.2% of the sample.

From the germline V gene (reference sequence), CDR1 is LGHDT and CDR2 is YNNKEL. Trimming at the junction amounts to 3 bases on V and 10 bases on J, and the germline ends lie 24 bases apart. The CDR3 numbers 16 residues from cysteine through phenylalanine. CDR3 DNA only is kept here, 48 bases in frame from base 1. This clonotype was observed a handful of times. No cognate antigen has been identified for it. Base qualities are missing; no much larger clone stands one base away. Sample: blood. This receptor chain uses TRBV3-1 and TRBJ1-2; the best D guess is TRBD1, with 6 bases matching. This TCR was sampled from a woman between 18 and 29 years old in good health. The DNA sequence is given as TGTGCCAGCAGCCAGGCGTCCGGGGGGGCCTCTAATGTCTACACCTTC. Its protein product is CASSQASGGASNVYTF.